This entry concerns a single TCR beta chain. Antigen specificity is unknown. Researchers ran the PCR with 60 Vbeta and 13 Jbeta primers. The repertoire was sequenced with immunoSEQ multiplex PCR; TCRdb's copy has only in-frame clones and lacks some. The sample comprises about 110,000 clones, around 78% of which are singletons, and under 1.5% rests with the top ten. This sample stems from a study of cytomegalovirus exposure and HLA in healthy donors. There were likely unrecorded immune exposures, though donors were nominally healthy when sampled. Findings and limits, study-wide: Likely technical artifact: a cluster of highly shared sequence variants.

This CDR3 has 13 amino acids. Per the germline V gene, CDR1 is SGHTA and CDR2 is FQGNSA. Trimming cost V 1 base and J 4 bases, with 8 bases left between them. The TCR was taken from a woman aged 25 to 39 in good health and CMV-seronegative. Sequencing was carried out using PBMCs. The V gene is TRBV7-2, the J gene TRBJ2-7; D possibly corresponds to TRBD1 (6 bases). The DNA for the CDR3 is TGTGCCAGCAGCTTAGACAGGGCGTACGAGCAGTACTTC. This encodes CASSLDRAYEQYF.